Below, 6 T cell receptor beta chains from the same sample are listed, as sequenced in a study of graft-versus-host responses after intestinal transplantation. Produced via immunoSEQ multiplex PCR; TCRdb's table is partial and in-frame only. Seen here are about 14,000 clones, 25% to 40% observed once, and the top ten hold around 5.7%. Material: alloreactive CD4+ T cells from a mixed lymphocyte reaction culture, obtained before intestinal transplant. Stated subset: CFSE-low proliferating T cells sorted from roughly 6-day pre-transplant mixed lymphocyte reaction (GvH or HvG direction). These receptors originate from a human patient who received an intestinal transplant.

Written as DNA, the CDR3 is TGCGCCAGCACCCTGCAGCTCGGAGAGACCCAGTACTTC. It codes for CASTLQLGETQYF. This rearrangement joins TRBV5-1 to TRBJ2-5; D unclear. The CDR3 runs 13 residues. In germline, CDR1 is SGHRS, CDR2 YFSETQ. V gave up 6 bases and J gave up 4 bases, with 13 bases separating them.

The chain combines TRBV7-8 with TRBJ2-1, with D possibly TRBD2 on 6 matching bases. In germline, CDR1 is SGHVS, CDR2 FQNEAQ. Trimming shortened V by 3 bases and J by 7 bases, and 31 bases separated the two germline ends. The CDR3 length is 20 residues. The CDR3 DNA follows: TGTGCCAGCAGCTTGGTCTCTTCTCGGGGTTTTAGCGGAAGAGGGAATGAGCAGTTCTTC. This translates into CASSLVSSRGFSGRGNEQFF.

This clone is medium-sized by share. The chain carries TRBV27 and TRBJ2-2, with D unclear. Trimming took 3 bases from V and 3 from J, leaving 11 bases between them. Germline CDR1 reads MNHEY; CDR2 reads SMNVEV (reference sequence). The CDR3 has 15 amino acids. In nucleotides, the CDR3 is TGTGCCAGCAGTTTCTGGACCGTTCACACCGGGGAGCTGTTTTTT. Translating it yields CASSFWTVHTGELFF.

The CDR3 protein is CASSVALRDRGYEQYF. CDR3 nucleotide sequence: TGTGCCAGCAGCGTAGCTCTTAGGGACAGGGGCTACGAGCAGTACTTC. The gene calls are TRBV9 and TRBJ2-7, with 10 bases fitting TRBD1. Germline V gene sequence: CDR1 SGDLS, CDR2 YYNGEE. This CDR3 spans 16 amino acids. V lost 0 bases, J lost 3 bases, and 6 bases stayed unmatched.

This clone was picked up a small number of times. In DNA, the CDR3 is TGTGCCAGCAGTGAAGCGTTACGGGTTGGCCGTAACTATGGCTACACCTTC. Translated: CASSEALRVGRNYGYTF. The chain combines TRBV6-1 with TRBJ1-2, with D unresolved. V was trimmed by 0 bases and J by 1 base, leaving 15 bases between them. CDR1 is MNHNS, CDR2 SASEGT, per germline. The CDR3 spans 17 residues.

V gene TRBV5-6 combines with J gene TRBJ2-1; D not certain. The CDR3 spans 11 residues. Trimming cost V 2 bases and J 10 bases, with 7 bases left between them. Germline-derived CDR1 and CDR2 are SGHDT and YYEEEE. CDR3 DNA: TGTGCCAGCAGCTTTCGGCGGGAGCAGTTCTTC. This sequence encodes CASSFRREQFF.